This T cell receptor (beta chain) stems from a study of blood T cell repertoires in COVID-19. The CDR3 covers 16 residues. V trimming: 1 base; J trimming: 12 bases; junction bases outside the gene matches: 10. Germline CDR1 is SGHVS and CDR2 is FQNEAQ. Participant age was roughly 18 to 90 years, and participants resided in approximately 25 US areas. In assigning cohorts, the study relied on participant-reported clinical history. Recovered participants had two consecutive negative NP/OP PCR tests, healthcare professional clearance, or symptom resolution. In the authors' workflow: Amplifying reference gene primers gave estimates of nucleated cell counts. This table comes from immunoSEQ multiplex PCR, and its TCRdb copy is limited to in-frame clones, with some not included. That table furnishes V, J and clone size, whereas the DNA furnished D and trimming. The sample carries 80,000 to 130,000 clones, 86% recorded once.

The sequenced sample was PBMCs or T cells enriched from blood (not recorded which). The J gene is TRBJ2-1, the V gene TRBV7-8; 12 positions agree with TRBD2. The source of this sequence is a woman between 50 and 59 years old who had recovered from COVID-19. CDR3 coding DNA: TGTGCCAGCAGCTTAGTTCTAGCGGGAGGGGTTGATGGGCAGTTCTTC. Its translation is CASSLVLAGGVDGQFF.